This T cell receptor (beta chain) derives from a study of T cell responses to AZD1222 COVID-19 vaccine. Here immunoSEQ multiplex PCR was the method, and the copy in TCRdb shows in-frame clones only, minus some. This table holds roughly 110,000 clones, about 85% found once. Study results and caveats: The donors showed a predominance of white British ancestry and of females, with possible underestimation of clonal diversity.

Regarding this clone: No antigen is known for it.

The CDR3 has 15 residues. The junction had 9 bases not matched to a gene; V was cut back by 0 bases and J by 6 bases. CDR1 is SGHRS and CDR2 is YFSETQ in the germline V gene. This sequence originates from an adult in good health. The sample consisted of peripheral blood, taken on day 0 of AZD1222 vaccination. The chain is built from TRBV5-1 and TRBJ2-7; 7 bases line up with TRBD1. The DNA of the CDR3 is TGCGCCAGCAGCTTGGATCGAAGACAGGGTGGCGAGCAGTACTTC. It translates to CASSLDRRQGGEQYF.